Listed here is a single T cell receptor beta chain. CDR1 MNHEY and CDR2 SVGAGI come from the germline V gene. CDR3 length: 13 amino acids. The V gene lost 7 bases and the J gene lost 5 bases, with 15 bases spanning the gap. The sample is drawn from a study of control samples from healthy donors and cancer patients. Assay used: immunoSEQ multiplex PCR; TCRdb lists only in-frame clones, some missing. The sample shows roughly 120,000 clones, approximately 93% of them seen only once. J is TRBJ2-7 and V is TRBV6-5; D possibly uses TRBD1 or TRBD2 (5 bases each). The sequence was obtained from a man aged 30-40 years in good health. The sample consisted of blood. The CDR3 coding sequence is TGTGCCAGCAAAGCCGGGACGTCGAACGAGCAGTACTTC. This sequence encodes CASKAGTSNEQYF.